This TCR beta chain was found in a study of cytomegalovirus exposure and HLA in healthy donors. General study findings and limits: Some V segments could not be told apart, so they were left out, TRBV6-2 and TRBV6-3 among them.

The primer mix had 60 Vbeta and 13 Jbeta primers. Data came from immunoSEQ multiplex PCR; TCRdb stores just in-frame clones and leaves some out. The sample lists roughly 140,000 clones; approximately 82% were seen once. Concerning this clone: Its antigen remains unknown.

The V gene lost 1 base and the J gene lost 11 bases, with 11 bases spanning the gap. The CDR3 is made up of 12 amino acids. Germline V gene sequence: CDR1 SGHVS, CDR2 FQNEAQ. Sequencing was done on a sample of PBMCs. The chain has TRBV7-8 and TRBJ1-1; unclear D gene. The TCR comes from a woman in her forties or fifties in good health and CMV-seropositive. This chain's CDR3 is CASSLVNAAAFF. CDR3 nucleotides: TGTGCCAGCAGCTTAGTAAATGCGGCGGCTTTCTTT.